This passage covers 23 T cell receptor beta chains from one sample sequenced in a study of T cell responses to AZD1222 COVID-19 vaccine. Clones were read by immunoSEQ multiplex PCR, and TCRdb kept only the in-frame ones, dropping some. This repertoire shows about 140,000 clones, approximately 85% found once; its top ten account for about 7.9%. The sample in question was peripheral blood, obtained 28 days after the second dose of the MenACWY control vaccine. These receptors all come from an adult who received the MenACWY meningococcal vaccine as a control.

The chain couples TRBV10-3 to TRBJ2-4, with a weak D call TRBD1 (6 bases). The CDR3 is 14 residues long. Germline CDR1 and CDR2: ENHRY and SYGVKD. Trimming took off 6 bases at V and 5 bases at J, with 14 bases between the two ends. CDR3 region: CAIRGDTAENIQYF. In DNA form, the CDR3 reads TGTGCCATCAGAGGGGACACGGCGGAAAACATTCAGTACTTC.

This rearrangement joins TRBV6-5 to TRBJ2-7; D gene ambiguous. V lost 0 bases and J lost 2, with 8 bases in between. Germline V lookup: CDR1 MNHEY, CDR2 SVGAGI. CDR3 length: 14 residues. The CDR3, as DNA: TGTGCCAGCAGTTACTCAAGACATCCCTACGAGCAGTACTTC. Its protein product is CASSYSRHPYEQYF.

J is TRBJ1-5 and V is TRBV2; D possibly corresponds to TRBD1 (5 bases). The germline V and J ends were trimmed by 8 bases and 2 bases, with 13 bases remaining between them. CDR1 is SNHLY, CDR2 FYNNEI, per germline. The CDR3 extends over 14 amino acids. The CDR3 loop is CASEGQGGNQPQHF. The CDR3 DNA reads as TGTGCCAGCGAGGGGCAGGGCGGCAATCAGCCCCAGCATTTT.

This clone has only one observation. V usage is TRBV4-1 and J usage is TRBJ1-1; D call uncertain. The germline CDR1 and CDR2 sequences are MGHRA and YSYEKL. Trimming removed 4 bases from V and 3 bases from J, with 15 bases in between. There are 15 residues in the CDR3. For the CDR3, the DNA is TGCGCCAGCAGCCCTACCCCTAATGGAGACACTGAAGCTTTCTTT. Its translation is CASSPTPNGDTEAFF.

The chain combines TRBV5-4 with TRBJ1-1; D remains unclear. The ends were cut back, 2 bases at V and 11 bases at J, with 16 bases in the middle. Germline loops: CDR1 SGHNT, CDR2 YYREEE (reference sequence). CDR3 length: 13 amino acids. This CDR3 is CASSLNGRNSAFF. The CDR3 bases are TGTGCCAGCAGCTTAAATGGTCGTAATTCGGCTTTCTTT.

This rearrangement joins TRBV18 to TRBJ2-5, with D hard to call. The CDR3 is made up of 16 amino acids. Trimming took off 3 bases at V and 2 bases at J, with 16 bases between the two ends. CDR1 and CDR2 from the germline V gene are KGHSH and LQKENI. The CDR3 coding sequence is TGTGCCAGCTCACCCGCGACGATGCCAGAGCAAGAGACCCAGTACTTC. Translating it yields CASSPATMPEQETQYF.

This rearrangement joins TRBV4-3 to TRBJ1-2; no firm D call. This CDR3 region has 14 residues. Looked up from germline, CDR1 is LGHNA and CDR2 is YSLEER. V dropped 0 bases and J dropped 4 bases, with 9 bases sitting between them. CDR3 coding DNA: TGCGCCAGCAGCCAAGAGGCCAACGGCTATGGCTACACCTTC. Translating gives CASSQEANGYGYTF.

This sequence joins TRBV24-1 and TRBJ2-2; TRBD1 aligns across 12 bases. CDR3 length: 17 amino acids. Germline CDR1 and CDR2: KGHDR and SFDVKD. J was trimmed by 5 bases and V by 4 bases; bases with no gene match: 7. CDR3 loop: CATSDLGQGARTGELFF. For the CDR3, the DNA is TGTGCCACCAGTGACCTGGGACAGGGGGCGAGGACCGGGGAGCTGTTTTTT.

DNA for the CDR3: TGTGCCAGCAGGCGTATAATAGATAATTCACCCCTCCACTTT. This sequence encodes CASRRIIDNSPLHF. The genes are TRBV6-5 and TRBJ1-6; no definite D call. Trimming pared 6 bases from V and 5 bases from J, leaving 11 bases between. The CDR3 totals 14 residues. Germline V gene data show CDR1 as MNHEY and CDR2 as SVGAGI.

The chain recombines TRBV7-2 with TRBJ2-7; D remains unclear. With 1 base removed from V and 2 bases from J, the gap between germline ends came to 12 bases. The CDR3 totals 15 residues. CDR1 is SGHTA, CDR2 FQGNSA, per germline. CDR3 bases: TGTGCCAGCAGCTTAGAACTGGGTACTGCCTACGAGCAGTACTTC. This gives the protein CASSLELGTAYEQYF. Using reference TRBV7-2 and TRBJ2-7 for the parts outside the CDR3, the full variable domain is GAGVSQSPSNKVTEKGKDVELRCDPISGHTALYWYRQSLGQGLEFLIYFQGNSAPDKSGLPSDRFSAERTGGSVSTLTIQRTQQEDSAVYLCASSLELGTAYEQYFGPGTRLTVT.

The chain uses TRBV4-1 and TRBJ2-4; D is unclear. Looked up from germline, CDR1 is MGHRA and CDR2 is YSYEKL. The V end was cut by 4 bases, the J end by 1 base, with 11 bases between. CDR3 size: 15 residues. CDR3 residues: CASSPSVLAKNIQYF. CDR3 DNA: TGCGCCAGCAGCCCATCAGTCCTCGCCAAAAACATTCAGTACTTC.

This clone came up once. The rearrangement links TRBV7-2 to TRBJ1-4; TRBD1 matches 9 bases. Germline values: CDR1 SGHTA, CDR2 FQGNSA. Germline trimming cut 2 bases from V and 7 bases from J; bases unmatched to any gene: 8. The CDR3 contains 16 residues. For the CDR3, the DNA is TGTGCCAGCAGCTTAAGACAGGGGGGATCTGGTGAAAAACTGTTTTTT. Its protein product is CASSLRQGGSGEKLFF.

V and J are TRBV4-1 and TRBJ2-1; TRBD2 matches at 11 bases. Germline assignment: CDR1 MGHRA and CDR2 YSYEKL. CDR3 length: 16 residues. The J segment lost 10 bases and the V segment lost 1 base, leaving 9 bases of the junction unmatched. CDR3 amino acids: CASSQVLSGGAREQFF. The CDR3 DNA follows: TGCGCCAGCAGCCAAGTTCTTAGCGGGGGGGCAAGGGAGCAGTTCTTC.

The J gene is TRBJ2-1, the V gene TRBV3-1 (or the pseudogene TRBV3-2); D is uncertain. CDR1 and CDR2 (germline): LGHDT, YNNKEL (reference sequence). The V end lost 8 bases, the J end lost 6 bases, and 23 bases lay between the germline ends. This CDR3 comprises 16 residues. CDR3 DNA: TGTGCCAGCGGCCCAAGAGCTCTGGCCCCCCCCAATGAGCAGTTCTTC. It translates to CASGPRALAPPNEQFF.

CDR3 coding DNA: TGCGCCAGCAGCTTTACGGGGGTTAACACTGAAGCTTTCTTT. Its protein is CASSFTGVNTEAFF. The chain recombines TRBV5-1 with TRBJ1-1, with D perhaps TRBD1 (5 bases). Trimming took 2 bases from V and 2 from J, leaving 10 bases between them. Germline values: CDR1 SGHRS, CDR2 YFSETQ. The CDR3 spans 14 residues.

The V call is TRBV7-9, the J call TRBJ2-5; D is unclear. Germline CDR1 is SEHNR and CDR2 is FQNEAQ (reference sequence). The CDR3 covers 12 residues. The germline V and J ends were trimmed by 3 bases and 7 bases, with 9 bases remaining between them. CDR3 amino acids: CASSFPSGTQYF. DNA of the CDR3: TGTGCCAGCAGCTTCCCCTCCGGGACCCAGTACTTC. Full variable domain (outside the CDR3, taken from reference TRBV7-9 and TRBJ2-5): DTGVSQNPRHKITKRGQNVTFRCDPISEHNRLYWYRQTLGQGPEFLTYFQNEAQLEKSRLLSDRFSAERPKGSFSTLEIQRTEQGDSAMYLCASSFPSGTQYFGPGTRLLVL.

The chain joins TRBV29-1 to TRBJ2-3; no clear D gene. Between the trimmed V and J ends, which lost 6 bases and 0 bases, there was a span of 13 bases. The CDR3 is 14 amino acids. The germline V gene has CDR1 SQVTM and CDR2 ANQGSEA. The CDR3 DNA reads TGCAGCGTCGATCCAGTCACTAGCACAGATACGCAGTATTTT. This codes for CSVDPVTSTDTQYF.

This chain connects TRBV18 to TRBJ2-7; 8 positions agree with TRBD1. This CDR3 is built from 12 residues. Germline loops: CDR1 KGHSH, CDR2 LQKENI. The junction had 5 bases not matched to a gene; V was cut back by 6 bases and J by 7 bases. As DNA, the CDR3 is TGTGCCAGCTCCGGACAGGGTGGGGAGCAGTACGTC. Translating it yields CASSGQGGEQYV.

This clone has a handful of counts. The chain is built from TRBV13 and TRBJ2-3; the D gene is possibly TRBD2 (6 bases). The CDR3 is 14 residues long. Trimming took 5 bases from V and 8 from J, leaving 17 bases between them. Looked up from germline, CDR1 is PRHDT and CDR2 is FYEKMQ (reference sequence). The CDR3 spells CASSPAGRGSTQYF. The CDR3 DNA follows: TGTGCCAGCAGCCCGGCGGGCCGGGGGAGTACGCAGTATTTT.

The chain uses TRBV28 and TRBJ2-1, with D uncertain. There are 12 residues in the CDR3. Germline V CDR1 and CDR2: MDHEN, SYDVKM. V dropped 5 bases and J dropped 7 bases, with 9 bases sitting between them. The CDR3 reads CASSDPSNEQFF. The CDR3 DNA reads TGTGCCAGCAGTGATCCCTCGAATGAGCAGTTCTTC.

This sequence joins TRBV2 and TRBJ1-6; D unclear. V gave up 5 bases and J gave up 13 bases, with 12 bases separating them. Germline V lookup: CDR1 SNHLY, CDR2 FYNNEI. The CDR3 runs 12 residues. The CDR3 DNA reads TGTGCCAGCAGTATGTCCCAGGTGCCCCTCCACTTT. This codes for CASSMSQVPLHF. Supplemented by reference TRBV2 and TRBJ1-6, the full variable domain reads EPEVTQTPSHQVTQMGQEVILRCVPISNHLYFYWYRQILGQKVEFLVSFYNNEISEKSEIFDDQFSVERPDGSNFTLKIRSTKLEDSAMYFCASSMSQVPLHFGNGTRLTVT.

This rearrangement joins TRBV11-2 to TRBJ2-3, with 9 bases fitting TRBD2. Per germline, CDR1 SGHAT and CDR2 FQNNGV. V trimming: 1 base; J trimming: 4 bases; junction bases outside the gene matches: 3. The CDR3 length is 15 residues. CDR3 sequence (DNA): TGTGCCAGCAGCTTAGTAGGCGGGGGGGCAGATACGCAGTATTTT. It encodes CASSLVGGGADTQYF.

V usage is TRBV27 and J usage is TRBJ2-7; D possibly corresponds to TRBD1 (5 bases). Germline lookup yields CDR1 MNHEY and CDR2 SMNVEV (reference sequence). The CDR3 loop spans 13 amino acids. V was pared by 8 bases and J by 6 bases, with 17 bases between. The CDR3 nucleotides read TGTGCCAGCTTGTTACAACAGGAGAGCGAGCAGTACGTC. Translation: CASLLQQESEQYV.